By sample fraction, the clone carrying this T cell receptor beta chain is medium-sized (0.01 to 0.1%). Cells sorted as Tregs were CD4+, CD25+ and CD127-/low. TCRdb itself ran the 5' RACE reads through MiXCR, one entry per CDR3 protein. This table holds 9,000 to 10,000 distinct CDR3 sequences, about 15% found once. CDR3 length: 14 amino acids. Germline-derived CDR1 and CDR2 are SGDLS and YYNGEE. The V gene lost 6 bases and the J gene lost 8 bases, with 20 bases spanning the gap. This clonotype was sampled from a female donor with breast cancer. The material sequenced was Tregs sorted from blood. V is TRBV9 and J is TRBJ1-2; TRBD1 is a possible D gene (5 bases). The chain's CDR3 is CASTKVGTGSGYTF. CDR3 in DNA: TGTGCCAGCACTAAGGTCGGGACTGGGAGCGGCTACACCTTC.